This T cell receptor (beta chain) was observed in a study of shared clonotypes between healthy human individuals. Study-wide results and caveats: In the sorted subsets, rarefaction showed sequencing was incomplete despite large depth.

In the original workflow: ImmunoSEQ supplied junction-only sequences lacking quality scores, so filtering was different. Method: immunoSEQ multiplex PCR; TCRdb's copy keeps in-frame clones and lacks some. The DNA gave D and trimming, while V, J and clone size come from that table. Here the sample spans 950,000 to 1,300,000 clones, about 80% being singletons. This clone was observed a single time. The antigen remains undetermined. Looked up from germline, CDR1 is SGHTA and CDR2 is FQGNSA. V was pared by 3 bases and J by 1 base, with 6 bases of the junction left unmatched. The CDR3 length is 16 residues.

This receptor was identified in a man younger than 35 in good health. The chain uses TRBV7-2 and TRBJ2-5, with TRBD2 matching 9 bases. Specimen: memory CD4+ T cells sorted from blood. Indicated subset: CD45RA-negative fraction. The CDR3 loop is CASSFGVAGAQETQYF. In nucleotides, the CDR3 is TGTGCCAGCAGCTTCGGGGTAGCGGGGGCCCAAGAGACCCAGTACTTC.